This TCR beta chain stems from a study of Ad26.COV2.S vaccination and SARS-CoV-2 variants. Study summary: Donor was assigned to the Ad26.COV2.S arm of trial COV1001. In the study, Ad26.COV2.S was injected intramuscularly once, or twice 56 days apart.

Clones were sequenced by immunoSEQ multiplex PCR, and TCRdb holds only the in-frame ones, with some missing. This table has about 320,000 clones, 75% to 90% appearing once. Indicated treatment: roughly 19 received Ad26.COV2.S at low or high dose, single or two shots; about 5 received placebo; per-sample allocation not given. Day 63 following the first vaccine or placebo injection was when the samples were taken. Expression of Wuhan-strain SARS-CoV-2 spike came from the Ad26 vector that formed the vaccine. This clonotype was sampled from a person between 18 and 59 years old who received the Ad26.COV2.S COVID-19 vaccine or a placebo. The source material was peripheral blood, sampled in a trial of Ad26.COV2.S vaccine versus placebo.

As DNA, the CDR3 is TGTGCCAGCAGCCAAGTGGTCCCAGTGAGGGGCGAGACCCAGTACTTC. It yields the protein CASSQVVPVRGETQYF. The gene calls are TRBV14 and TRBJ2-5; D is tentatively TRBD1 or TRBD2 (5 bases each). CDR1 and CDR2 from the germline V gene are SGHDN and FVKESK. Trimming shortened V by 1 base and J by 5 bases, and 17 bases separated the two germline ends. This CDR3 contains 16 residues.